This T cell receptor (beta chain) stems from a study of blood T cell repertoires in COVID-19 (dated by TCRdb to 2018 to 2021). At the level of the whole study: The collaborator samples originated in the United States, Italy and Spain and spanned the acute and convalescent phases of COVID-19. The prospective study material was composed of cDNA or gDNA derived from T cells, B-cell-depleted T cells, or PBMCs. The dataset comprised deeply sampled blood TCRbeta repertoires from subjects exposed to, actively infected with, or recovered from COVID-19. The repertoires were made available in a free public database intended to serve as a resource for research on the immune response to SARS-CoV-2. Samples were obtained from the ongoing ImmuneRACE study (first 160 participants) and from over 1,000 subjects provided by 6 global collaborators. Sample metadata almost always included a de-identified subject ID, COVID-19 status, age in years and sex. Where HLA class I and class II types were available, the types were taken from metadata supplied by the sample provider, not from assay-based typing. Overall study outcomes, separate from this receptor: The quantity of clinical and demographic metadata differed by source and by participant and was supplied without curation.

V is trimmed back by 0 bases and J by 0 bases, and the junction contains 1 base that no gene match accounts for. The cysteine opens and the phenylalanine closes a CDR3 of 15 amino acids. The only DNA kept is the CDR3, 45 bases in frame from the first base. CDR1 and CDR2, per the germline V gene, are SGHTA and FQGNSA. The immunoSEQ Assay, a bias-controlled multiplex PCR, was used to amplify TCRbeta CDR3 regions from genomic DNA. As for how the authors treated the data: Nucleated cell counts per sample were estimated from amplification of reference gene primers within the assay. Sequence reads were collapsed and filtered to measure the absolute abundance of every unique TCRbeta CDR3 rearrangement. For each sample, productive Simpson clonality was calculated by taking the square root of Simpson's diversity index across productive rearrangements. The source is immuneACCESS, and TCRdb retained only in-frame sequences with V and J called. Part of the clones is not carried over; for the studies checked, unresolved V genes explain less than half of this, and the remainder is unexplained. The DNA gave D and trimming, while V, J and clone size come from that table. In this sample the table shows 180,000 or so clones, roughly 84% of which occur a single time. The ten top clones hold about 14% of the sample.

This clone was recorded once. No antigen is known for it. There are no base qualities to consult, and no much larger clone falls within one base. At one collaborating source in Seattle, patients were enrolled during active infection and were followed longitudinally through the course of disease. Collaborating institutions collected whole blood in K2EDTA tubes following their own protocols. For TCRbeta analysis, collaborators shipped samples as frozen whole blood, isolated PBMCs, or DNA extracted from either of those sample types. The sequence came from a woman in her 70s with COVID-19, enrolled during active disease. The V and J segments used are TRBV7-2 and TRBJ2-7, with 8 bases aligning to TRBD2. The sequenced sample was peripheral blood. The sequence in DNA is TGTGCCAGCAGCTTAGCCGGGACTAGCTCCTACGAGCAGTACTTC. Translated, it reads CASSLAGTSSYEQYF. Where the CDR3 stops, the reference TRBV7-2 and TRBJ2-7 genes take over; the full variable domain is GAGVSQSPSNKVTEKGKDVELRCDPISGHTALYWYRQSLGQGLEFLIYFQGNSAPDKSGLPSDRFSAERTGGSVSTLTIQRTQQEDSAVYLCASSLAGTSSYEQYFGPGTRLTVT.